The 22 T cell receptor beta chains in this list originate from one sample, sequenced in a study of regulatory dendritic cells for organ transplantation. The repertoire was sequenced with immunoSEQ multiplex PCR; TCRdb's copy has only in-frame clones and lacks some. The sample has about 28,000 clones, less than 85% seen once. Sample: naive CD8+ T cells from blood. Subset denoted: CD45RA+ naive T cells. The source is a human donor in good health.

V is TRBV5-8 and J is TRBJ2-4, with 7 bases aligning to TRBD1. The CDR3 extends over 16 amino acids. The V segment lost 7 bases and the J segment 1 base; nucleotides outside the gene matches: 11. The germline CDR1 and CDR2 sequences are SGHTS and YDEGEE. Written as DNA, the CDR3 is TGTGCCAGCGGAACCGGGACAGTTCTTGCCAAAAACATTCAGTACTTC. Protein sequence: CASGTGTVLAKNIQYF.

The chain employs TRBV5-1 and TRBJ1-5, with 8 bases aligning to TRBD1. This CDR3 spans 15 amino acids. The germline V gene encodes CDR1 SGHRS and CDR2 YFSETQ. Unmatched junction bases numbered 8, after V lost 4 bases and J lost 5 bases. For the CDR3, the DNA is TGCGCCAGCAGCCTGACAGGGGTAGGGGATCAGCCCCAGCATTTT. Its translation: CASSLTGVGDQPQHF.

The chain uses TRBV29-1 and TRBJ1-2; D might be TRBD1 (6 bases). Trimming shortened V by 0 bases and J by 0 bases, and 11 bases separated the two germline ends. The germline CDR1 and CDR2 sequences are SQVTM and ANQGSEA. The CDR3 has 15 residues. CDR3 nucleotides: TGCAGCGTTGAAGATCTGACAGGCCCTAACTATGGCTACACCTTC. This translates into CSVEDLTGPNYGYTF.

The CDR3 DNA is TGTGCCATCAGAGACAGGGGAGCGGGGCCCAACACTGAAGCTTTCTTT. Its translation: CAIRDRGAGPNTEAFF. This chain uses TRBV10-3 with TRBJ1-1, with 8 bases that match TRBD1. This CDR3 contains 16 residues. V lost 6 bases, J lost 2 bases, and 11 bases stayed unmatched. Looked up from germline, CDR1 is ENHRY and CDR2 is SYGVKD.

The chain employs TRBV13 and TRBJ2-1; TRBD2 agrees at 14 bases. The CDR3 length is 17 residues. V was clipped by 5 bases and J by 5 bases; unmatched bases: 8. Germline CDR1 is PRHDT and CDR2 is FYEKMQ (reference sequence). In DNA form, the CDR3 reads TGTGCCAGCAGCACCGGGACTAGCGGGGGCCACCACAATGAGCAGTTCTTC. Its translation: CASSTGTSGGHHNEQFF. Based on the CDR3 plus reference TRBV13 and TRBJ2-1, the full variable domain is AAGVIQSPRHLIKEKRETATLKCYPIPRHDTVYWYQQGPGQDPQFLISFYEKMQSDKGSIPDRFSAQQFSDYHSELNMSSLELGDSALYFCASSTGTSGGHHNEQFFGPGTRLTVL.

The chain is built from TRBV7-9 and TRBJ2-7; D possibly corresponds to TRBD2 (6 bases). The CDR3 has 12 amino acids. Germline V gene sequence: CDR1 SEHNR, CDR2 FQNEAQ (reference sequence). Trimming left V 5 bases short and J 4 bases short, with 9 bases between. Here the CDR3 reads CASSLGTYEQYF. The CDR3 nucleotides read TGTGCCAGCAGCCTCGGGACTTACGAGCAGTACTTC.

The chain employs TRBV2 and TRBJ1-6, with 7 nucleotides matching TRBD1. The V gene's germline CDR1 is SNHLY and CDR2 FYNNEI. After removal of 6 bases from V and 7 bases from J, the junction contained 3 bases not matched to a gene. This CDR3 is built from 13 residues. The CDR3 loop reads CASRQGSNSPLHF. DNA of the CDR3: TGTGCCAGCAGACAGGGGAGCAATTCACCCCTCCACTTT.

The J gene is TRBJ1-1, the V gene TRBV2; tentatively, D is TRBD1 (5 bases). V was cut by 6 bases and J by 1 base, with 9 bases left in between. In germline, CDR1 is SNHLY, CDR2 FYNNEI. CDR3 length: 13 amino acids. The CDR3 nucleotides read TGTGCCAGCAGGGGACTGCCGAACACTGAAGCTTTCTTT. Its translation is CASRGLPNTEAFF.

The V gene is TRBV6-1, the J gene TRBJ1-3; 12 bases line up with TRBD1. The V gene's germline CDR1 is MNHNS and CDR2 SASEGT. V shed 4 bases, J shed 5 bases, and the junction held 6 bases outside the gene matches. There are 16 residues in the CDR3. The CDR3 sequence: CASSVGTGGYRNTIYF. In DNA, the CDR3 is TGTGCCAGCAGTGTTGGGACAGGGGGCTATCGAAACACCATATATTTT.

The V gene is TRBV12-5, the J gene TRBJ1-1; 7 bases are shared with TRBD1. This CDR3 has 14 residues. V trimming: 8 bases; J trimming: 4 bases; junction bases outside the gene matches: 10. Germline V lookup: CDR1 LGHNT, CDR2 FRNRAP. The CDR3 spells CASLKTGESTEAFF. Here the CDR3 DNA reads TGTGCTAGTCTGAAAACAGGGGAAAGCACTGAAGCTTTCTTT.

The chain has TRBV9 and TRBJ1-2; unclear D gene. The CDR3 contains 14 residues. The V end lost 3 bases, the J end lost 1 base, and 10 bases lay between the germline ends. Germline values: CDR1 SGDLS, CDR2 YYNGEE. The CDR3 here is CASSGAPDNYGYTF. CDR3 nucleotide sequence: TGTGCCAGCAGCGGCGCTCCCGATAACTATGGCTACACCTTC. Using reference TRBV9 and TRBJ1-2 for the parts outside the CDR3, the full variable domain is DSGVTQTPKHLITATGQRVTLRCSPRSGDLSVYWYQQSLDQGLQFLIQYYNGEERAKGNILERFSAQQFPDLHSELNLSSLELGDSALYFCASSGAPDNYGYTFGSGTRLTVV.

The chain has TRBV19 and TRBJ1-1; weak D call: TRBD1 (6 bases). CDR3 size: 12 residues. Germline values: CDR1 LNHDA, CDR2 SQIVND (reference sequence). V was trimmed by 6 bases and J by 9 bases, leaving 14 bases between them. The CDR3 nucleotides are TGTGCCAGTAGGACGGACCAGGGGAAAGCTTTCTTT. This gives the protein CASRTDQGKAFF.

V is TRBV27 and J is TRBJ2-7; D gene uncertain. The CDR3 consists of 14 residues. Germline V lookup: CDR1 MNHEY, CDR2 SMNVEV (reference sequence). Trimming shortened V by 8 bases and J by 5 bases, and 19 bases separated the two germline ends. Here the CDR3 reads CASGLGSGFNEQYF. The CDR3 coding sequence is TGTGCCAGCGGGTTGGGCTCTGGGTTCAACGAGCAGTACTTC.

The J gene is TRBJ2-7, the V gene TRBV27; tentatively, D is TRBD2 (6 bases). The CDR3 is made up of 12 amino acids. Trimming left V 8 bases short and J 7 bases short, with 15 bases between. In germline, CDR1 is MNHEY, CDR2 SMNVEV (reference sequence). CDR3 residues: CASCSGGGEQYF. Here the CDR3 DNA reads TGTGCCAGCTGTTCCGGGGGAGGAGAGCAGTACTTC.

The V and J genes are TRBV11-3 and TRBJ2-4; D is uncertain. The V gene's germline CDR1 is SGHNT and CDR2 YENEEA. This CDR3 is 13 amino acids long. V dropped 3 bases and J dropped 2 bases, with 5 bases sitting between them. Here the CDR3 DNA reads TGTGCCAGCAGCTTCAACACCAAAAACATTCAGTACTTC. This gives the protein CASSFNTKNIQYF.

This chain uses TRBV12-5 with TRBJ1-3; no definite D call. The CDR3 loop spans 14 amino acids. V lost 6 bases, J lost 4 bases, and 13 bases lay in between. Per the germline V gene, CDR1 is LGHNT and CDR2 is FRNRAP. CDR3 sequence: CASGLAGGGNTIYF. CDR3 in DNA: TGTGCTAGTGGCCTGGCTGGTGGCGGAAACACCATATATTTT.

This chain's CDR3 is CASSQERQGDNEKLFF. As DNA, the CDR3 is TGCGCCAGCAGCCAAGAGAGACAGGGAGATAATGAAAAACTGTTTTTT. The chain carries TRBV4-3 and TRBJ1-4, with 7 bases aligning to TRBD1. V trimming: 0 bases; J trimming: 4 bases; junction bases outside the gene matches: 5. CDR3 length: 16 amino acids. Germline V gene sequence: CDR1 LGHNA, CDR2 YSLEER.

The chain employs TRBV13 and TRBJ2-7; tentatively, D is TRBD2 (6 bases). CDR3 length: 13 residues. Germline-derived CDR1 and CDR2 are PRHDT and FYEKMQ (reference sequence). V was cut by 6 bases and J by 4 bases, with 13 bases left in between. The CDR3 loop reads CASRERGTYEQYF. In DNA form, the CDR3 reads TGTGCCAGCAGAGAACGAGGGACTTACGAGCAGTACTTC.

The genes are TRBV6-5 and TRBJ2-7, with 7 bases fitting TRBD1. V lost 2 bases, J lost 5 bases, and 3 bases stayed unmatched. The CDR3 is 13 amino acids. Germline lookup yields CDR1 MNHEY and CDR2 SVGAGI. The CDR3 protein is CASSYGQVNEQYF. In DNA form, the CDR3 reads TGTGCCAGCAGTTACGGACAGGTCAACGAGCAGTACTTC.

The V and J genes are TRBV7-3 and TRBJ2-2; D is ambiguous. CDR1 and CDR2 from the germline V gene are SGHTA and FQGTGA. Deletions cut 0 bases from V and 3 bases from J, with 8 bases between. CDR3 length: 15 residues. The CDR3 loop is CASSLTYSDTGELFF. As DNA, the CDR3 is TGTGCCAGCAGCTTAACGTACTCCGACACCGGGGAGCTGTTTTTT.

The V and J genes are TRBV6-1 and TRBJ2-1, with 12 bases aligning to TRBD1. Germline CDR1 and CDR2: MNHNS and SASEGT. The CDR3 sequence is 15 residues long. V dropped 3 bases and J dropped 8; count of bases not matched to a gene: 5. In DNA form, the CDR3 reads TGTGCCAGCAGTGACCGGGACAGGGGGCTCTATGAGCAGTTCTTC. Translating gives CASSDRDRGLYEQFF.

The chain combines TRBV4-2 with TRBJ2-1; the match to TRBD2 covers 9 bases. The CDR3 loop spans 16 amino acids. Germline V gene lookup returns CDR1 LGHNA and CDR2 YNFKEQ. V gave up 1 base and J gave up 5 bases; unmatched junction bases: 6. CDR3: CASSQAAGGPDNEQFF. The CDR3 bases are TGTGCCAGCAGCCAAGCAGCGGGGGGCCCAGACAATGAGCAGTTCTTC.